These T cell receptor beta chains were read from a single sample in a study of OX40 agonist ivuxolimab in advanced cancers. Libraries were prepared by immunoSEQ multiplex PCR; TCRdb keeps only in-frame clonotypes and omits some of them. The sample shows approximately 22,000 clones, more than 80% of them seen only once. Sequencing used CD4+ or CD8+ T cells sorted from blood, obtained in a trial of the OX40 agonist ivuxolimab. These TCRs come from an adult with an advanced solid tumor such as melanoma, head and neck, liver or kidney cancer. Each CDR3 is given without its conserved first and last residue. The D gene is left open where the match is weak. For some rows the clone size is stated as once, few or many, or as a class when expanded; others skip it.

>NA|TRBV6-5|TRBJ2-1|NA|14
ASSSALYSSYNEQF
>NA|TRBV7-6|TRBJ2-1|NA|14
ASSLAIRESSDEQF
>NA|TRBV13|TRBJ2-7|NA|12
ASSLGGASYEQY
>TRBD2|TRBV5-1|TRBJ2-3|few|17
ASSLGMASGGAVPDTQY
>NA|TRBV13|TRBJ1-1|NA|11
ASSGPGNTEAF
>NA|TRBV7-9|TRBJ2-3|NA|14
ASSLGEVRRTDTQY
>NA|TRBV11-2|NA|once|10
ASSLEPYEQY
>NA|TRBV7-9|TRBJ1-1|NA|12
ASSIGPGGTEAF
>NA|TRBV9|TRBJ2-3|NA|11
ASSLGGSEGQY
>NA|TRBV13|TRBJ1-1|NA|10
ASSVRNTEAF
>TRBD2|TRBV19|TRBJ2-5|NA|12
ATRTSGAIEIQY